This T cell receptor (beta chain) came from a study of resident and recirculating memory T cells in vitiligo. Whole-study context: Samples were epidermis from two lesional and two nonlesional sites, plus PBMCs.

The study, taken as a whole, reports: No single dominant TCR clone appeared; lesion clonality varied. Different lesions suggested infiltration by different T cell clones.

Worth noting for this clone: The antigen is not known.

V was shortened by 3 bases and J by 4 bases, with 17 bases between the two germline ends. The CDR3 consists of 15 residues. Germline lookup yields CDR1 SGHRS and CDR2 YFSETQ. Confetti depigmentation, marking active vitiligo, was absent in these patients. Assay used: immunoSEQ multiplex PCR; TCRdb lists only in-frame clones, some missing. The sample contains tens of thousands of clones, just over 90% of which appear only once. This rearrangement joins TRBV5-1 to TRBJ2-7; tentative D call: TRBD1 (5 bases). The origin of this receptor is a male donor with vitiligo. Source material: blood. The DNA for the CDR3 is TGCGCCAGCAGCTCTGTCCGTACCAGGGAATACGAGCAGTACTTC. Amino acids: CASSSVRTREYEQYF. Combining the CDR3 with reference TRBV5-1 and TRBJ2-7 gives the whole variable domain KAGVTQTPRYLIKTRGQQVTLSCSPISGHRSVSWYQQTPGQGLQFLFEYFSETQRNKGNFPGRFSGRQFSNSRSEMNVSTLELGDSALYLCASSSVRTREYEQYFGPGTRLTVT.